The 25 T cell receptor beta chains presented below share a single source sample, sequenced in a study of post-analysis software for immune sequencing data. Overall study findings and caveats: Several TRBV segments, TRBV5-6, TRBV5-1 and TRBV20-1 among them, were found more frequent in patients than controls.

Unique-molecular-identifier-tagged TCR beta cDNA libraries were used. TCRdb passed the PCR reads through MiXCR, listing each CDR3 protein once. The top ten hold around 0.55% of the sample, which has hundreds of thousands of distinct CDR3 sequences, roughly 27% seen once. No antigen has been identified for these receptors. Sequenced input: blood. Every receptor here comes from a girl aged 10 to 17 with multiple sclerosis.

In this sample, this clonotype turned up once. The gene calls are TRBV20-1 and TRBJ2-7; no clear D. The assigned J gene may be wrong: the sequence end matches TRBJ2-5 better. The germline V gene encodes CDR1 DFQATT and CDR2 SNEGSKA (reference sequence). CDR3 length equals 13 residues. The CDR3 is CSAPPLDKETQYF. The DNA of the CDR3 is TGCAGTGCTCCCCCGCTAGATAAAGAGACCCAGTACTTC.

CDR3 coding DNA: TGTGCCAGCAGTTTAACTTTTGGGGCACCCCGCACAGATACGCAGTATTTT. Translating gives CASSLTFGAPRTDTQYF. This chain joins TRBV28 and TRBJ2-3; a possible D gene is TRBD1 (5 bases). CDR3 size: 17 residues. Between the trimmed V and J ends, which lost 2 bases and 1 base, there was a span of 16 bases. Germline V gene lookup returns CDR1 MDHEN and CDR2 SYDVKM.

As DNA, the CDR3 is TGTGCCAGCAGTGGACAGCGAGATTCCACTGAAGCTTTCTTT. Translating it yields CASSGQRDSTEAFF. This chain connects TRBV6-1 to TRBJ1-1, with a possible D match to TRBD1 (5 bases). This CDR3 is built from 14 residues. In germline, CDR1 is MNHNS, CDR2 SASEGT. The V and J ends lost 4 bases and 4 bases respectively, with 13 bases between them.

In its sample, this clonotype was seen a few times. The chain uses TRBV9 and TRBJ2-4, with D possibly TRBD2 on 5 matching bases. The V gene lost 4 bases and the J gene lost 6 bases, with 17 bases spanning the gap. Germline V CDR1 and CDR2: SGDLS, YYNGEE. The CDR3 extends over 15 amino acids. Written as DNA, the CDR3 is TGTGCCAGCAGCCCAGCGGTCTCCGCCCCAAACATTCAGTACTTC. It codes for CASSPAVSAPNIQYF.

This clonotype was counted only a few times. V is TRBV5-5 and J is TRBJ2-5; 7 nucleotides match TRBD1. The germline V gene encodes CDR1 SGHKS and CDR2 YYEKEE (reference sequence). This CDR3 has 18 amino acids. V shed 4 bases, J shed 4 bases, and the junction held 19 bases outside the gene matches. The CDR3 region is CASSLFRGGFKGGETQYF. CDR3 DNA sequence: TGTGCCAGCAGCCTTTTTAGAGGGGGCTTTAAAGGGGGAGAGACCCAGTACTTC.

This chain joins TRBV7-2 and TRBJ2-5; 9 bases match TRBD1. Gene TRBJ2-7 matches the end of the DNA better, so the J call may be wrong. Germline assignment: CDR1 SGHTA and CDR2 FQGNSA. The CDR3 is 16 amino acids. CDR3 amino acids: CASSLAHRGLSYEQYF. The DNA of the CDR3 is TGTGCCAGCAGCTTAGCCCACAGGGGGCTCAGTTACGAGCAGTACTTC.

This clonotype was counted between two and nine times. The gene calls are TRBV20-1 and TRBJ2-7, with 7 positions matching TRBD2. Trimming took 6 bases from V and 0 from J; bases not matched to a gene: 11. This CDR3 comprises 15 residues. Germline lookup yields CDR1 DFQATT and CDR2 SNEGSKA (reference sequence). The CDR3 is CSATGAGVFSYEQYF. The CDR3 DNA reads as TGCAGTGCCACAGGCGCGGGAGTTTTCTCCTACGAGCAGTACTTC.

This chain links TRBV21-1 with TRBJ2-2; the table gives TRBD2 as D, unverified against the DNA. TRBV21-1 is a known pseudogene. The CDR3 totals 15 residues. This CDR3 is CASGKGLANTGELFF. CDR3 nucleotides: TGTGCCAGCGGCAAAGGACTAGCGAACACCGGGGAGCTGTTTTTT.

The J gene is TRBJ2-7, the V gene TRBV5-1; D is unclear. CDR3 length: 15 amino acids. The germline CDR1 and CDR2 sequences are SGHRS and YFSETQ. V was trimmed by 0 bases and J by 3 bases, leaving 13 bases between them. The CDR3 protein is CASSLDSPASYEQYF. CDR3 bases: TGCGCCAGCAGCTTGGATTCCCCCGCAAGCTACGAGCAGTACTTC.

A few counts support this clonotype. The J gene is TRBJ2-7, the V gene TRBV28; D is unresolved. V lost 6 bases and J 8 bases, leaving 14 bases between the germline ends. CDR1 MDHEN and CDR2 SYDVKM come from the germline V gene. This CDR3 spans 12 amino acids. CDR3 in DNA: TGTGCCAGCAGCCCGTTAGCTTGGCAGCAGTACTTC. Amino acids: CASSPLAWQQYF.

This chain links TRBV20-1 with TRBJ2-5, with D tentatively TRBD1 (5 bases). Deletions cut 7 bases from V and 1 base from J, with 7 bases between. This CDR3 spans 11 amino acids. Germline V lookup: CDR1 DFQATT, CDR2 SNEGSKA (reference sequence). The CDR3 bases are TGCAGTGGACAGTTCCAAGAGACCCAGTACTTC. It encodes CSGQFQETQYF.

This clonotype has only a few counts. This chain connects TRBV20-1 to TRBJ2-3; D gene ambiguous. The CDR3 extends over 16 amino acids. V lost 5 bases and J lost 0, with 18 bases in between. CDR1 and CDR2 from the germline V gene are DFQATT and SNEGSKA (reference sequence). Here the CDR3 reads CSADKGSGPSTDTQYF. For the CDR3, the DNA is TGCAGTGCTGATAAAGGGTCCGGGCCCAGCACAGATACGCAGTATTTT.

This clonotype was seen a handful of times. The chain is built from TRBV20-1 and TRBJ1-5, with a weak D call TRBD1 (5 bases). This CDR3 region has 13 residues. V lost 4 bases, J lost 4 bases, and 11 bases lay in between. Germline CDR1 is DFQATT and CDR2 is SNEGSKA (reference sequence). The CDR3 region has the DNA TGCAGTGCTAAATATGACAGAAATCAGCCCCAGCATTTT. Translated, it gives CSAKYDRNQPQHF.

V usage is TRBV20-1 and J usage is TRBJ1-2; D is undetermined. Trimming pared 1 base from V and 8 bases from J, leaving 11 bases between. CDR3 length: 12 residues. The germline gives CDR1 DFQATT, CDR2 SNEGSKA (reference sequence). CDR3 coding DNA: TGCAGTGCTAGAGCTCGACTGGAGGGCTACACCTTC. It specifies CSARARLEGYTF.

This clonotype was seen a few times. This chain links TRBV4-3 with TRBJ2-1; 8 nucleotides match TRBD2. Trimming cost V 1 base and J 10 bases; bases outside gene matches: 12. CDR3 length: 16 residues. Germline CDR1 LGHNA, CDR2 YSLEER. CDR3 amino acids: CASSQGPGGRTGEQFF. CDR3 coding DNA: TGCGCCAGCAGCCAAGGTCCCGGCGGGAGGACGGGGGAGCAGTTCTTC.

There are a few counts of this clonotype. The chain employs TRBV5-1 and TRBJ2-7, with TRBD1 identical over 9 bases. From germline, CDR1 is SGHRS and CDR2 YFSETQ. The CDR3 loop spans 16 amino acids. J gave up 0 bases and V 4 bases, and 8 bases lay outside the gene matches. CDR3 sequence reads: CASSGGRDRVSYEQYF. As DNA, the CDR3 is TGCGCCAGCAGCGGTGGGCGGGACAGGGTCTCCTACGAGCAGTACTTC.

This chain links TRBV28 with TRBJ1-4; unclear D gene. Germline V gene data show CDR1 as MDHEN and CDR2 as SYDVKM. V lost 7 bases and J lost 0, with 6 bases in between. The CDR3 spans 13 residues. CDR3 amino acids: CASTVPTNEKLFF. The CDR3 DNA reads TGTGCCAGCACGGTGCCAACTAATGAAAAACTGTTTTTT.

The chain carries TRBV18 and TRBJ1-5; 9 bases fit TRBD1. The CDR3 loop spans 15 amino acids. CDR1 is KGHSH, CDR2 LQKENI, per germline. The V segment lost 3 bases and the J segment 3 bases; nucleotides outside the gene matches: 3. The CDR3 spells CASSPRDRDNQPQHF. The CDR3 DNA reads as TGTGCCAGCTCACCTCGGGACAGGGACAATCAGCCCCAGCATTTT.

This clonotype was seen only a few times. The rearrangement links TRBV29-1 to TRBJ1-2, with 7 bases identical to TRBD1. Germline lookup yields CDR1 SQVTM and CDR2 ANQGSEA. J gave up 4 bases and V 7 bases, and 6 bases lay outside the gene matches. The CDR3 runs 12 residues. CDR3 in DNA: TGCAGCGCGACGGGACAGCCCTATGGCTACACCTTC. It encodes CSATGQPYGYTF.

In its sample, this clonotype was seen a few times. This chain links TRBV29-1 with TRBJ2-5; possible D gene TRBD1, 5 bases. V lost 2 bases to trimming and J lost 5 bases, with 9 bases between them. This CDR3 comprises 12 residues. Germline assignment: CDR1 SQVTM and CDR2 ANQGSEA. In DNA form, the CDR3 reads TGCAGCGTTGAACAGGGCTTCGAGACCCAGTACTTC. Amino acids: CSVEQGFETQYF.

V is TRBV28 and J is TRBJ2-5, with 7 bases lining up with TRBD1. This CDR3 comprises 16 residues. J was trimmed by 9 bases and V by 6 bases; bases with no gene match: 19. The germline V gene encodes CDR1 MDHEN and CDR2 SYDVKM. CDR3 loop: CASSSPWDSKWWAQYF. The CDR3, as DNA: TGTGCCAGCAGCAGCCCCTGGGACAGTAAATGGTGGGCCCAGTACTTC. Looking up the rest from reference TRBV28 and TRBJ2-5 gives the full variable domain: DVKVTQSSRYLVKRTGEKVFLECVQDMDHENMFWYRQDPGLGLRLIYFSYDVKMKEKGDIPEGYSVSREKKERFSLILESASTNQTSMYLCASSSPWDSKWWAQYFGPGTRLLVL.

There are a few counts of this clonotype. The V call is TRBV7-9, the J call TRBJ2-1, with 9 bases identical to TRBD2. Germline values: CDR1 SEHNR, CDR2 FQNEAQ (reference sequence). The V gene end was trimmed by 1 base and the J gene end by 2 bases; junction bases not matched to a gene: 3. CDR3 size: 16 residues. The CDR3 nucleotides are TGTGCCAGCAGCTTAGGGCTAGCGGGAACCTACAATGAGCAGTTCTTC. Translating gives CASSLGLAGTYNEQFF.

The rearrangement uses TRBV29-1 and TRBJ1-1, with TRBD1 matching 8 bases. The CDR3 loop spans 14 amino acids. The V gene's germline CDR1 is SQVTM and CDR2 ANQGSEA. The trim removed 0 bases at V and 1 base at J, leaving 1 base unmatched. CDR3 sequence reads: CSVEEQGANTEAFF. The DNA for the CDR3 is TGCAGCGTTGAAGAGCAGGGGGCGAACACTGAAGCTTTCTTT.

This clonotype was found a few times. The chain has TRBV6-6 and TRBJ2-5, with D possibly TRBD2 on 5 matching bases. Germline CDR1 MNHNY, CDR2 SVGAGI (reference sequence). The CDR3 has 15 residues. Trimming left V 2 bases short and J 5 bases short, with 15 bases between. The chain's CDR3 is CASSYVIASLETQYF. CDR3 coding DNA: TGTGCCAGCAGTTACGTCATAGCGAGCCTGGAGACCCAGTACTTC.

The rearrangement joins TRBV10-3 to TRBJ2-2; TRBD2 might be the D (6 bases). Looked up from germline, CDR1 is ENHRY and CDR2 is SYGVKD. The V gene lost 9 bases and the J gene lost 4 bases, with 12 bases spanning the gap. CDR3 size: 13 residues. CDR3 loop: CAIGGLTTGELFF. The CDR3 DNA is TGTGCCATTGGAGGGCTAACCACCGGGGAGCTGTTTTTT.